This TCR beta chain is from a study of blood T cell repertoires in COVID-19. Study background: Acute and convalescent COVID-19 samples came from the United States, Italy and Spain. Sources were T cells, B-cell-depleted T cells, or PBMCs; the material itself was cDNA or gDNA.

As originally analysed: The assay estimated nucleated cells by amplifying reference gene primers. Assay: immunoSEQ multiplex PCR; the TCRdb copy retains only in-frame clones and omits some. V and J calls and clone size are those listed in that table; D and trimming were worked out from the DNA. The sample yields about 250,000 clones, approximately 86% seen once. Germline V gene data show CDR1 as SGHTS and CDR2 as YDEGEE. The CDR3 runs 11 residues. The ends were cut back, 2 bases at V and 6 bases at J, with 3 bases in the middle. This chain uses TRBV5-8 with TRBJ1-5; D is unresolved. The sample consisted of peripheral blood. The sequence was obtained from an older woman who had recovered from COVID-19. In DNA form, the CDR3 reads TGTGCCAGCAGCTTCGGTCAGCCCCAGCATTTT. Amino acids: CASSFGQPQHF.